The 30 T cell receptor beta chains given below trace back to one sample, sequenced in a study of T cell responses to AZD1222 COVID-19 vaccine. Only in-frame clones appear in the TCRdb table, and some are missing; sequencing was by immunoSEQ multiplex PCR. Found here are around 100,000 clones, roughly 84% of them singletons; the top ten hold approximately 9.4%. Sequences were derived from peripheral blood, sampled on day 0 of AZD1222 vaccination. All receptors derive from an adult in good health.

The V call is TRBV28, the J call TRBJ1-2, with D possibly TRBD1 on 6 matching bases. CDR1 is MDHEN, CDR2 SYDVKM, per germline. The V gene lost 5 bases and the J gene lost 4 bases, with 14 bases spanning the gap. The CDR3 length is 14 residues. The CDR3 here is CASSPLQGTYGYTF. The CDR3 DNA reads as TGTGCCAGCAGTCCTCTACAGGGTACCTATGGCTACACCTTC.

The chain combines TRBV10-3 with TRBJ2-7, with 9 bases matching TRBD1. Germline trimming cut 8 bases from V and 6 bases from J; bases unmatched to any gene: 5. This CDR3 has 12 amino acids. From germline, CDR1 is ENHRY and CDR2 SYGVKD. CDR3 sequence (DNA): TGTGCCATCCGGGGACAGGGAAGCGAGCAGTACTTC. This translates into CAIRGQGSEQYF.

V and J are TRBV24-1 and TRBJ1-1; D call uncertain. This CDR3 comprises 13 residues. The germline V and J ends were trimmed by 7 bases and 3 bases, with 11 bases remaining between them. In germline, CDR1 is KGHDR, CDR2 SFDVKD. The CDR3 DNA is TGTGCCACCAGGGCCGAAAGAGACACTGAAGCTTTCTTT. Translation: CATRAERDTEAFF.

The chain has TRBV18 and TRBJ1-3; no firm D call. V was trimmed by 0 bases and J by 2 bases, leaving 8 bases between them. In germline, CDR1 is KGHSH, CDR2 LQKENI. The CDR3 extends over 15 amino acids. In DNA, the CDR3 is TGTGCCAGCTCACCACCGGCAACTACTGGAAACACCATATATTTT. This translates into CASSPPATTGNTIYF.

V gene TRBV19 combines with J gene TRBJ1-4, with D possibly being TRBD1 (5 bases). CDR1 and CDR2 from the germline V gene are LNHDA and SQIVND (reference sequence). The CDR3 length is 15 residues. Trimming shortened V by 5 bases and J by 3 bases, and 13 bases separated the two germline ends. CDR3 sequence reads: CASSSSGRANEKLFF. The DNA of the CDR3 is TGTGCCAGTAGTTCGTCAGGGAGGGCTAATGAAAAACTGTTTTTT.

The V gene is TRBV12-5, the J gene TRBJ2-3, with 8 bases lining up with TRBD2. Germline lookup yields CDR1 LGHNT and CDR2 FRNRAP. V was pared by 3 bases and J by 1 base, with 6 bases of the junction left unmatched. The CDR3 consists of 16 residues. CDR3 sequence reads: CASGFREGTGTDTQYF. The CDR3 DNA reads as TGTGCTAGTGGTTTCCGGGAGGGGACGGGCACAGATACGCAGTATTTT.

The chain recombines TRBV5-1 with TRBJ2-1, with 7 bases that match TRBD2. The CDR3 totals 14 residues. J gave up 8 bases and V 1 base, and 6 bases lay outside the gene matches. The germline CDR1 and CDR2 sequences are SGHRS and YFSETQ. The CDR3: CASSLLGGSDEQFF. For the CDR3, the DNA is TGCGCCAGCAGCTTGCTGGGGGGGAGCGATGAGCAGTTCTTC.

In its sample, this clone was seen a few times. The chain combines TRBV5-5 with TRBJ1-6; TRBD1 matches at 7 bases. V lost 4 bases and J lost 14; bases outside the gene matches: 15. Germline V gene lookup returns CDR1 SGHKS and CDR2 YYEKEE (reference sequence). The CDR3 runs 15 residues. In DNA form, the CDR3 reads TGTGCCAGCAGCCCTGGGACAGCCGGTTCTTTGGCCCTCCACTTT. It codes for CASSPGTAGSLALHF.

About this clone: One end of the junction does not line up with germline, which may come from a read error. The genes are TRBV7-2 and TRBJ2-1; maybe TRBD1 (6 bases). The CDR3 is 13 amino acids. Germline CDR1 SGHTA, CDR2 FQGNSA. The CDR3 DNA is TGTGCCAGTGGACAGACAATCGACAATGAGCAATTCTTC. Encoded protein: CASGQTIDNEQFF.

The CDR3 DNA follows: TGTGCCAGCAGTCGCACAGGGGAGAGTGAAAAACTGTTTTTT. Its protein is CASSRTGESEKLFF. The chain carries TRBV3-1 (or the pseudogene TRBV3-2) and TRBJ1-4; the match to TRBD1 covers 7 bases. Germline assignment: CDR1 LGHDT and CDR2 YNNKEL (reference sequence). The CDR3 is 14 amino acids. After removal of 6 bases from V and 7 bases from J, the junction contained 8 bases not matched to a gene.

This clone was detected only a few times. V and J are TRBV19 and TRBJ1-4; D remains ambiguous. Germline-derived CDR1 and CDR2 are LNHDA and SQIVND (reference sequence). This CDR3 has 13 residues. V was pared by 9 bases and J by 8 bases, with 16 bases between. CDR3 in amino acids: CASGDTLGEKLFF. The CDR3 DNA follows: TGTGCCAGCGGAGACACGCTAGGGGAAAAACTGTTTTTT.

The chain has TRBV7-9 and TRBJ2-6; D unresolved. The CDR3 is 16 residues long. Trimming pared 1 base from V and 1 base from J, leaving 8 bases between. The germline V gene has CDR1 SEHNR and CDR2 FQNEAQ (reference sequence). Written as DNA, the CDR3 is TGTGCCAGCAGCTTAGGTAGGAGATCTGGGGCCAACGTCCTGACTTTC. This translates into CASSLGRRSGANVLTF.

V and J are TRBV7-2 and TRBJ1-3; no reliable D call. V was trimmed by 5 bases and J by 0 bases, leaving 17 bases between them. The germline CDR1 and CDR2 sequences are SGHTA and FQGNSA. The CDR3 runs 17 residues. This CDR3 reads CASSPVVGPSSGNTIYF. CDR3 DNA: TGTGCCAGCAGCCCTGTTGTAGGGCCTAGCTCTGGAAACACCATATATTTT.

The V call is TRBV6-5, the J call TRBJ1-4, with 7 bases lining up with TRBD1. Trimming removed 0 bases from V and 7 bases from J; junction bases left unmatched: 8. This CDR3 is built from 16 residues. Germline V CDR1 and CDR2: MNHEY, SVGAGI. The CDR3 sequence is CASSYSRGQRSEKLFF. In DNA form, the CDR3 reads TGTGCCAGCAGTTACTCGAGGGGACAGCGGTCTGAAAAACTGTTTTTT.

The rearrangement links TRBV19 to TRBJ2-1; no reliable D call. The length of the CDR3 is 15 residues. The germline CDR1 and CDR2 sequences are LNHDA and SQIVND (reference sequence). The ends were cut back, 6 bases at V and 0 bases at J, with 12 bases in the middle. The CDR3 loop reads CASSLALSSYNEQFF. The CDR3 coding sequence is TGTGCCAGTAGCCTCGCTTTGAGCTCCTACAATGAGCAGTTCTTC. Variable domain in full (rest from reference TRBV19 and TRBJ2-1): DGGITQSPKYLFRKEGQNVTLSCEQNLNHDAMYWYRQDPGQGLRLIYYSQIVNDFQKGDIAEGYSVSREKKESFPLTVTSAQKNPTAFYLCASSLALSSYNEQFFGPGTRLTVL.

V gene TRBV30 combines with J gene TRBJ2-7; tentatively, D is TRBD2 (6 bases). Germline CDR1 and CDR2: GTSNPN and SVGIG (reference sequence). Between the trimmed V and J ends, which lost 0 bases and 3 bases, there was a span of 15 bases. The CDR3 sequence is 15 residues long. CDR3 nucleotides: TGTGCCTGGAGTGTAAAGGGTAAGGACTACTACGAGCAGTACTTC. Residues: CAWSVKGKDYYEQYF.

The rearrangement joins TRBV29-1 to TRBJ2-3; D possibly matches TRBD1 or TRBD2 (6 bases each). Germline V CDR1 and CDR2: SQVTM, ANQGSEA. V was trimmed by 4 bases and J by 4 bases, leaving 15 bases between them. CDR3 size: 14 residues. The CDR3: CSVGGRSSADTQYF. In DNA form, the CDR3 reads TGCAGCGTTGGGGGGCGGTCTAGCGCAGATACGCAGTATTTT.

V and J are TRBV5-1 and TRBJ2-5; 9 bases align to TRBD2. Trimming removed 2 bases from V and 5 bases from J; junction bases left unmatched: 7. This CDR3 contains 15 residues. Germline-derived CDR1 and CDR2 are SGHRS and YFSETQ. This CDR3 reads CASSLSAGGLETQYF. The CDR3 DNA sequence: TGCGCCAGCAGCTTATCGGCGGGGGGGCTTGAGACCCAGTACTTC.

The CDR3 bases are TGTGCGCACCCCCCCAGCGGGAGTATGAACACCGGGGAGCTGTTTTTT. As protein: CAHPPSGSMNTGELFF. The rearrangement uses TRBV5-8 and TRBJ2-2; 8 nucleotides line up with TRBD2. The germline V gene encodes CDR1 SGHTS and CDR2 YDEGEE. The CDR3 is made up of 16 amino acids.

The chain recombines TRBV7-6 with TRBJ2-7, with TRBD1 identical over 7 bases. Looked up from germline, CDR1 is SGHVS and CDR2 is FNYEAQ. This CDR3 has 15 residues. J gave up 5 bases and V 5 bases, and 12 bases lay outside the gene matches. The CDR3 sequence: CASSLETGISHEQYF. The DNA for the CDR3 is TGTGCCAGCAGCCTAGAGACAGGGATATCCCACGAGCAGTACTTC.

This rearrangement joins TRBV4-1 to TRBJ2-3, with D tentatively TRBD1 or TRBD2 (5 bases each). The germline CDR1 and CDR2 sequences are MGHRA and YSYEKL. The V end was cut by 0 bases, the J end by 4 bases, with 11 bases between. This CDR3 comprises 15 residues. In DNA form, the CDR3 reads TGCGCCAGCAGCCAAGATCCCCGGGGCTCAGATACGCAGTATTTT. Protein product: CASSQDPRGSDTQYF.

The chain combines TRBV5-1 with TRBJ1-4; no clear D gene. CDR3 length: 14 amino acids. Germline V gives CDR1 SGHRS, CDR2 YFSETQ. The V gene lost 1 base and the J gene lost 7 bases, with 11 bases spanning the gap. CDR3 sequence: CASSLMSGLEKLFF. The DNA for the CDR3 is TGCGCCAGCAGCTTGATGTCCGGGCTTGAAAAACTGTTTTTT.

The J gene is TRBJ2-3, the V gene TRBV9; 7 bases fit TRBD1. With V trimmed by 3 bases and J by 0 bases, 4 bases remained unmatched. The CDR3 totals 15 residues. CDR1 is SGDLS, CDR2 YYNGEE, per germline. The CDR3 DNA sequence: TGTGCCAGCAGCGCCCGACAGGGTAGCACAGATACGCAGTATTTT. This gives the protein CASSARQGSTDTQYF.

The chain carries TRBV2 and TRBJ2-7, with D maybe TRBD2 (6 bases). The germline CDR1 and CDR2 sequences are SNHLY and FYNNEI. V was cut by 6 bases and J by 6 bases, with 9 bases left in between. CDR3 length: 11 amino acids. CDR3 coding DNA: TGTGCCAGCAGCGGGGGTTTCGAGCAGTACTTC. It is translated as CASSGGFEQYF. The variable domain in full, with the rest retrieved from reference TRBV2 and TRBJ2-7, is EPEVTQTPSHQVTQMGQEVILRCVPISNHLYFYWYRQILGQKVEFLVSFYNNEISEKSEIFDDQFSVERPDGSNFTLKIRSTKLEDSAMYFCASSGGFEQYFGPGTRLTVT.

The CDR3 protein is CASSSGRKAFF. Written as DNA, the CDR3 is TGTGCCAGCAGCTCGGGACGAAAAGCTTTCTTT. This chain connects TRBV7-9 to TRBJ1-1; tentative D call: TRBD1 (5 bases). Trimming pared 4 bases from V and 9 bases from J, leaving 9 bases between. The CDR3 has 11 residues. From germline, CDR1 is SEHNR and CDR2 FQNEAQ (reference sequence).

The CDR3 DNA reads as TGCGCCAGCAGCTTGGCCACACTAGCGGGGGGGCATGAGACCCAGTACTTC. Encoded protein: CASSLATLAGGHETQYF. This chain connects TRBV5-1 to TRBJ2-5; 13 bases fit TRBD2. After removal of 0 bases from V and 5 bases from J, the junction contained 7 bases not matched to a gene. Germline CDR1 is SGHRS and CDR2 is YFSETQ. CDR3 length equals 17 residues. Full variable domain (missing parts from reference TRBV5-1 and TRBJ2-5): KAGVTQTPRYLIKTRGQQVTLSCSPISGHRSVSWYQQTPGQGLQFLFEYFSETQRNKGNFPGRFSGRQFSNSRSEMNVSTLELGDSALYLCASSLATLAGGHETQYFGPGTRLLVL.

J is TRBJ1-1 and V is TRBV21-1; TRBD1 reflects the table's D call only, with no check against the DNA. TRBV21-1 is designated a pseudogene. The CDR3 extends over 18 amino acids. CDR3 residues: CASRGGRTGGGGDTEAFF. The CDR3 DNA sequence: TGTGCCAGCAGGGGAGGCAGGACAGGGGGCGGTGGAGACACTGAAGCTTTCTTT.

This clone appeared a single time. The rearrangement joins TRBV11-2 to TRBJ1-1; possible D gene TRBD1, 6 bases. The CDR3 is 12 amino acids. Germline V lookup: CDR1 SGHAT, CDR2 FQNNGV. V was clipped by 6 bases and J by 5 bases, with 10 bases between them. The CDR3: CASRSGATEAFF. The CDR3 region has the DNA TGTGCCAGCAGATCAGGGGCAACTGAAGCTTTCTTT.

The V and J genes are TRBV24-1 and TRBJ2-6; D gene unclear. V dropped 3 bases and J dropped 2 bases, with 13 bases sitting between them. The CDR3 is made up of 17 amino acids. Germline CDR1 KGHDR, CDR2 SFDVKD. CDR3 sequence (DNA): TGTGCCACCAGTGATCATATAAATTTAGCTGGGGCCAACGTCCTGACTTTC. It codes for CATSDHINLAGANVLTF.

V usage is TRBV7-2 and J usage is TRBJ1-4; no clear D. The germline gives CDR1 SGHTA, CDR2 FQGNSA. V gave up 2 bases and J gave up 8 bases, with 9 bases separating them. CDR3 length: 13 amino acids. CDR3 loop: CASSLIGSEKLFF. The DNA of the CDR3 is TGTGCCAGCAGCTTAATAGGGAGCGAAAAACTGTTTTTT.